The source of this T cell receptor (beta chain) is a study of blood T cell repertoires in COVID-19. Study-wide background: Acute and convalescent COVID-19 samples came from the United States, Italy and Spain. The cDNA or gDNA used as material had been derived from T cells, B-cell-depleted T cells, or PBMCs.

Per the original data handling: How many nucleated cells were present was estimated from reference gene primer amplification. Libraries were prepared by immunoSEQ multiplex PCR; TCRdb keeps only in-frame clonotypes and omits some of them. V and J calls and clone size are as listed in that table; D and trimming were resolved from the DNA. The top ten clones hold 35% of a sample with over 55,000 clones, 70% to 80% of them seen once. The germline V gene encodes CDR1 MRHNA and CDR2 SNTAGT. V shed 3 bases and J shed 2 bases, with 14 bases lying between them. The CDR3 consists of 16 residues. The genes are TRBV6-4 and TRBJ1-5, with a possible D match to TRBD1 (5 bases). This TCR was sampled from a woman aged 70-85 years with acute or convalescent COVID-19. The source material was peripheral blood. CDR3 in DNA: TGTGCCAGCAGTGATAGTAAGGGGTGGGGCAATCAGCCCCAGCATTTT. This codes for CASSDSKGWGNQPQHF.